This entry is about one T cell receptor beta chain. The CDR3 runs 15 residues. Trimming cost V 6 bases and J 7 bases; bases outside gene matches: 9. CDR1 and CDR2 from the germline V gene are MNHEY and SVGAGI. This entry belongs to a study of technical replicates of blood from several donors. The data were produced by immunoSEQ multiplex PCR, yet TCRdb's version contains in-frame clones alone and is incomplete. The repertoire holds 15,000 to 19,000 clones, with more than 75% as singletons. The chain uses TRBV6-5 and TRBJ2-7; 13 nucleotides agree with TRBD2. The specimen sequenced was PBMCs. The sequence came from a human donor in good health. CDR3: CASRLGLAGAEEQYF. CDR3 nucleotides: TGTGCCAGCAGACTCGGACTAGCGGGAGCCGAGGAGCAGTACTTC.